Only one count was recorded for the clone carrying this TCR beta chain. The donors were members of the validation cohort comprising about 120 subjects, separate from the approximately 630-subject first cohort. The CDR3 consists of 17 residues. Trimming removed 3 bases from V and 4 bases from J; junction bases left unmatched: 8. Germline CDR1 is KGHSH and CDR2 is LQKENI. The assay was immunoSEQ multiplex PCR, and TCRdb's table has in-frame clones only and misses some. The table shows approximately 300,000 clones, with about 90% occurring only once. This sample is part of a study of cytomegalovirus exposure and HLA in healthy donors.

The chain has TRBV18 and TRBJ2-6, with TRBD2 matching over 8 bases. The sample comprised PBMCs. The TCR comes from a woman between 25 and 40 years old in good health and CMV-seropositive. CDR3 residues: CASSPKGLAEGANVLTF. The CDR3 coding sequence is TGTGCCAGCTCACCGAAAGGACTAGCCGAAGGGGCCAACGTCCTGACTTTC.